This T cell receptor beta chain appears in the sequencing data of a study of blood T cell repertoires in COVID-19. The germline gives CDR1 MNHNY, CDR2 SVGAGI (reference sequence). Trimming took 3 bases from V and 7 from J, leaving 13 bases between them. The CDR3 loop spans 15 amino acids. Participants' own reports of clinical history determined their cohort assignment. Donors in Cohort 3 counted as recovered after two negative PCRs, clearance, or symptom resolution. Original processing notes: Estimated nucleated cell counts came from reference gene primer amplification. The protocol was immunoSEQ multiplex PCR, while the TCRdb copy is restricted to in-frame clones and leaves out a portion. The DNA was the basis for D and trimming; V, J and clone size are from that table. The table has some 370,000 clones, roughly 80% seen once.

The genes are TRBV6-6 and TRBJ1-6, with TRBD1 as a possible D gene (5 bases). This TCR came from a woman aged 50 to 65 who had recovered from COVID-19. The specimen sequenced was PBMCs or T cells enriched from blood (not recorded which). The CDR3 DNA reads as TGTGCCAGCAGTTATACTCAGGGTCCGAATTCACCCCTCCACTTT. Residues: CASSYTQGPNSPLHF.